Listed below are T cell receptor beta chains from one sample, sequenced in a study of blood T cells in healthy people across ages. A single record per CDR3 protein comes from TCRdb applying MiXCR to the 5' RACE reads. Found here are 1.5 million to 2 million distinct CDR3 sequences, almost 35% of them singletons; the top ten hold around 10%. Sequenced input: blood. The receptors derive from a woman aged 25-40 years in good health. CDR3s include the opening cysteine and the closing phenylalanine or tryptophan. The D gene is left open where the match is weak. Rows may omit the clone size; those that give it use once, few, many or a size class.

D gene: .
clone size: once
V gene: TRBV7-9
J gene: TRBJ1-2
CDR3 DNA: TGTGCCAGCAGGGGGTGGGGAAACTATGGCTACACCTTC
CDR3 protein: CASRGWGNYGYTF

D gene: .
clone size: few
V gene: TRBV9
J gene: TRBJ2-4
CDR3 DNA: TGTGCCAGCAGACGTGCGGGAATAAACATTCAGTACTTC
CDR3 protein: CASRRAGINIQYF

D gene: TRBD2
clone size: few
V gene: TRBV6-5
J gene: TRBJ2-3
CDR3 DNA: TGTGCCAGCAGTTACCTAGCGGGGGGAATTAGCACAGATACGCAGTATTTT
CDR3 protein: CASSYLAGGISTDTQYF

D gene: TRBD2
clone size: .
V gene: TRBV7-9
J gene: TRBJ2-7
CDR3 DNA: TGTGCCAGCCTCGGTCGGGGACTACACGAGTACAATGAGCAGTACTTC
CDR3 protein: CASLGRGLHEYNEQYF

D gene: TRBD1
clone size: .
V gene: TRBV18
J gene: TRBJ2-1
CDR3 DNA: TGTGCCAGCTCACCCCAGGGAACCACAGGGGGAGATGAGCAGTTCTTC
CDR3 protein: CASSPQGTTGGDEQFF

D gene: TRBD2
clone size: .
V gene: TRBV30
J gene: TRBJ2-7
CDR3 DNA: TGTGCCTGGAGTGATGGGACTAGTATCCACGAGCAGTACTTC
CDR3 protein: CAWSDGTSIHEQYF

D gene: TRBD1
clone size: few
V gene: TRBV29-1
J gene: TRBJ1-2
CDR3 DNA: TGCAGCGTTGCAGTGGGACAGGGCTATAGCTACACCTTC
CDR3 protein: CSVAVGQGYSYTF

D gene: .
clone size: .
V gene: TRBV5-5
J gene: TRBJ1-5
CDR3 DNA: TGTGCCAGCAGCTTGGGGGCAGGGACCGATAGCAATCAGCCCCAGCATTTT
CDR3 protein: CASSLGAGTDSNQPQHF

D gene: TRBD1
clone size: few
V gene: TRBV5-1
J gene: TRBJ1-1
CDR3 DNA: TGCGCCAGTAAAACCGGACAGGGCGTTCCGACCACTGAAGCTTTCTTT
CDR3 protein: CASKTGQGVPTTEAFF

D gene: TRBD1
clone size: .
V gene: TRBV4-2
J gene: TRBJ2-7
CDR3 DNA: TGTGCCAGCAGCCAAGAACAGGGGATTCTCTACGAGCAGTACTTC
CDR3 protein: CASSQEQGILYEQYF

D gene: .
clone size: few
V gene: TRBV15
J gene: TRBJ1-4
CDR3 DNA: TGTGCCACCAGCAGTGCCCCATGGGGGGCACAAACTAATGAAAAACTGTTTTTT
CDR3 protein: CATSSAPWGAQTNEKLFF

D gene: .
clone size: few
V gene: TRBV20-1
J gene: TRBJ2-1
CDR3 DNA: TGCAGTGCTAGTGCTCCTAGCTCCTACAATGAGCAGTTCTTC
CDR3 protein: CSASAPSSYNEQFF

D gene: TRBD2
clone size: once
V gene: TRBV27
J gene: TRBJ2-1
CDR3 DNA: TGTGCCAACAGTGGGACTACCGATGAGCAGTTCTTC
CDR3 protein: CANSGTTDEQFF

D gene: TRBD2
clone size: .
V gene: TRBV6-5
J gene: TRBJ2-7
CDR3 DNA: TGTGCCAGCAGCCGGGCAAGGGAGGGCTACGAGCAGTACTTC
CDR3 protein: CASSRAREGYEQYF

D gene: TRBD2
clone size: once
V gene: TRBV20-1
J gene: TRBJ2-7
CDR3 DNA: TGCAGTGCCCCCGTGGGGCTAGCGGGAGGGGCATTCTACGAGCAGTACTTC
CDR3 protein: CSAPVGLAGGAFYEQYF

D gene: TRBD2
clone size: .
V gene: TRBV28
J gene: TRBJ2-7
CDR3 DNA: TGTGCCAGCAGAAAACTAGCGGAGAACTACGAGCAGTACTTC
CDR3 protein: CASRKLAENYEQYF

D gene: TRBD2
clone size: few
V gene: TRBV20-1
J gene: TRBJ2-5
CDR3 DNA: TGCAGTGCTTGTCGCAGGGGGACTAGCGGGAGTGAGACCCAGTACTTC
CDR3 protein: CSACRRGTSGSETQYF

D gene: TRBD1
clone size: few
V gene: TRBV18
J gene: TRBJ1-2
CDR3 DNA: TGTGCCAGCTCACGCCAGGGGGAAGGCTACACCTTC
CDR3 protein: CASSRQGEGYTF

D gene: TRBD1
clone size: .
V gene: TRBV6-2/TRBV6-3
J gene: TRBJ1-2
CDR3 DNA: TGTGCCAGCAGTTTGAATCAGGGGGCAAGGTATGGCTACACCTTC
CDR3 protein: CASSLNQGARYGYTF

D gene: .
clone size: .
V gene: TRBV6-5
J gene: TRBJ2-3
CDR3 DNA: TGTGCCAGCAGTTACTCCCTCGCAGATACGCAGTATTTT
CDR3 protein: CASSYSLADTQYF

D gene: TRBD2
clone size: .
V gene: TRBV24-1
J gene: TRBJ2-1
CDR3 DNA: TGTGCCACCAGTGAAAATAGCGGGAGAAGGAAAAATGAGCAGTTCTTC
CDR3 protein: CATSENSGRRKNEQFF

D gene: .
clone size: .
V gene: TRBV2
J gene: TRBJ1-2
CDR3 DNA: TGTGCCAGCAGGGTAGACCCTGATGAAGGCTACACCTTC
CDR3 protein: CASRVDPDEGYTF

D gene: TRBD1
clone size: many
V gene: TRBV5-5
J gene: TRBJ1-6
CDR3 DNA: TGTGCCAGCAGCGACACCGGGACAGGGGAAGGATCACCCCTCCACTTT
CDR3 protein: CASSDTGTGEGSPLHF

D gene: .
clone size: few
V gene: TRBV25-1
J gene: TRBJ1-1
CDR3 DNA: TGTGCCAGCGCCTCCACCTGGGGGACTGAAGCTTTCTTT
CDR3 protein: CASASTWGTEAFF

D gene: .
clone size: few
V gene: TRBV3-1
J gene: TRBJ2-5
CDR3 DNA: TGTGCCAGCAGCCCGGTGCCTAAGGAGACCCAGTACTTC
CDR3 protein: CASSPVPKETQYF

D gene: .
clone size: .
V gene: TRBV12-5
J gene: TRBJ2-3
CDR3 DNA: TGTGCTAGTGGTTTGGGCACCGTAGATACGCAGTATTTT
CDR3 protein: CASGLGTVDTQYF

D gene: .
clone size: few
V gene: TRBV13
J gene: TRBJ2-7
CDR3 DNA: TGTGCCAGCAGCGGATACAGAGTTGGGGGCGAGCAGTACTTC
CDR3 protein: CASSGYRVGGEQYF

D gene: TRBD1
clone size: few
V gene: TRBV29-1
J gene: TRBJ2-2
CDR3 DNA: TGCAGCGTTGCCCCCCGGACAGGGCCCGGGGAGCTGTTTTTT
CDR3 protein: CSVAPRTGPGELFF

D gene: .
clone size: .
V gene: TRBV5-5
J gene: TRBJ2-7
CDR3 DNA: TGTGCCAGCAGCCCCGAGGGTGGGGGGCTCTACGAGCAGTACTTC
CDR3 protein: CASSPEGGGLYEQYF

D gene: .
clone size: .
V gene: TRBV20-1
J gene: TRBJ1-1
CDR3 DNA: TGCAGTGCAAAACAGGATTTGAACACTGAAGCTTTCTTT
CDR3 protein: CSAKQDLNTEAFF

D gene: .
clone size: .
V gene: TRBV20-1
J gene: TRBJ1-2
CDR3 DNA: TGCAGTGCTAGAGATCTTCAGGGCTCTCATCGAAACTATGGCTACACCTTC
CDR3 protein: CSARDLQGSHRNYGYTF

D gene: TRBD2
clone size: many
V gene: TRBV4-1
J gene: TRBJ2-7
CDR3 DNA: TGCGCCAGCAGCCAGCGATTCACTAGCGGGGACCTCTACGAGCAGTACTTC
CDR3 protein: CASSQRFTSGDLYEQYF

D gene: .
clone size: few
V gene: TRBV12-3/TRBV12-4
J gene: TRBJ2-3
CDR3 DNA: TGTGCCAGCAGTCTGACATTTAGTACGCAGTATTTT
CDR3 protein: CASSLTFSTQYF

D gene: TRBD2
clone size: .
V gene: TRBV2
J gene: TRBJ2-7
CDR3 DNA: TGTGCCAGCAGTGACGGGGGGGAGCGGACTTACGAGCAGTACTTC
CDR3 protein: CASSDGGERTYEQYF

D gene: TRBD1
clone size: many
V gene: TRBV7-9
J gene: TRBJ2-1
CDR3 DNA: TGTGCCAGCAGCTTAAGACAGGGATACAATGAGCAGTTCTTC
CDR3 protein: CASSLRQGYNEQFF

D gene: .
clone size: .
V gene: TRBV5-5
J gene: TRBJ2-7
CDR3 DNA: TGTGCCAACAGCTTGAAGGGCAGGGCCTACGAGCAGTACTTC
CDR3 protein: CANSLKGRAYEQYF

D gene: .
clone size: .
V gene: TRBV7-9
J gene: TRBJ1-4
CDR3 DNA: TGTGCCAGCAGCCGGACAGCAAAACTGTTTTTT
CDR3 protein: CASSRTAKLFF

D gene: .
clone size: .
V gene: TRBV21-1
J gene: TRBJ2-7
CDR3 DNA: TGTGCCGGGAGGCAGGGGACAGGGGGTCCCTACGAGCAGTACTTC
CDR3 protein: CAGRQGTGGPYEQYF

D gene: TRBD2
clone size: many
V gene: TRBV6-2/TRBV6-3
J gene: TRBJ2-1
CDR3 DNA: TGTGCCAGCAGCTGGGGATCGCGGCGGGAGTTCCCGCAGTTCTTC
CDR3 protein: CASSWGSRREFPQFF

D gene: .
clone size: many
V gene: TRBV4-1
J gene: TRBJ2-7
CDR3 DNA: TGCGCCAGCAGCCAAGTGGGTGGGAGCTCCTACGAGCAGTACTTC
CDR3 protein: CASSQVGGSSYEQYF

D gene: .
clone size: few
V gene: TRBV4-2
J gene: TRBJ2-7
CDR3 DNA: TGTGCCAGCAGCCAGGATGGTATGAACTCCTACGAGCAGTACTTC
CDR3 protein: CASSQDGMNSYEQYF

D gene: .
clone size: .
V gene: TRBV15
J gene: TRBJ2-5
CDR3 DNA: TGTGCCACCAGCAGATCTACGGGCAGTCAAGAGACCCAGTACTTC
CDR3 protein: CATSRSTGSQETQYF

D gene: TRBD2
clone size: .
V gene: TRBV5-1
J gene: TRBJ2-1
CDR3 DNA: TGCGCCAGTAGCAAGAAAGAAACACTAGCGGCCCCGCCTGGCAATGAGCAGTTCTTC
CDR3 protein: CASSKKETLAAPPGNEQFF

D gene: .
clone size: few
V gene: TRBV7-7
J gene: TRBJ2-7
CDR3 DNA: TGTGCCAGCAGGACTGAAGCGGTCCTGCACTCCTACGAGCAGTACTTC
CDR3 protein: CASRTEAVLHSYEQYF

D gene: TRBD2
clone size: .
V gene: TRBV14
J gene: TRBJ2-1
CDR3 DNA: TGTGCCAGCAGCCGCCGAGGGACTAGCGGGGTGGAACGGGGTGAGCAGTTCTTC
CDR3 protein: CASSRRGTSGVERGEQFF

D gene: TRBD1
clone size: .
V gene: TRBV20-1
J gene: TRBJ2-5
CDR3 DNA: TGCAGTGCTAGAGACCCGGGACAGGGTCGGTCGACCCAGTACTTC
CDR3 protein: CSARDPGQGRSTQYF

D gene: .
clone size: .
V gene: TRBV4-1
J gene: TRBJ2-1
CDR3 DNA: TGCGCCAGCAGCCAATCGGGCCGGGATGAGCAGTTCTTC
CDR3 protein: CASSQSGRDEQFF

D gene: .
clone size: .
V gene: TRBV20-1
J gene: TRBJ2-3
CDR3 DNA: TGCAGTGCTAGAGATTGGGAAGCGGCAGATACGCAGTATTTT
CDR3 protein: CSARDWEAADTQYF

D gene: .
clone size: .
V gene: TRBV7-3
J gene: TRBJ2-5
CDR3 DNA: TGTGCCAGCAGCTTAGTTACCCGTCAAGAGACCCAGTACTTC
CDR3 protein: CASSLVTRQETQYF

D gene: TRBD1
clone size: .
V gene: TRBV2
J gene: TRBJ2-7
CDR3 DNA: TGTGCCAGCAGCCATACCGGGACAGGGGTCCACGAGCAGTACTTC
CDR3 protein: CASSHTGTGVHEQYF

D gene: TRBD1
clone size: .
V gene: TRBV12-3/TRBV12-4
J gene: TRBJ1-3
CDR3 DNA: TGTGCCGGCGGCCGGGACAGACATAACGCCATATATTTT
CDR3 protein: CAGGRDRHNAIYF

D gene: TRBD1
clone size: many
V gene: TRBV12-3/TRBV12-4
J gene: TRBJ2-1
CDR3 DNA: TGTGCCAGCAGTTTGTTCGACAGGGGGTATAACAATGAGCAGTTCTTC
CDR3 protein: CASSLFDRGYNNEQFF

D gene: .
clone size: few
V gene: TRBV20-1
J gene: TRBJ2-5
CDR3 DNA: TGCAGTGCTAGAGTAGCGGTGGTGGAGACCCAGTACTTC
CDR3 protein: CSARVAVVETQYF

D gene: TRBD2
clone size: many
V gene: TRBV4-2
J gene: TRBJ2-7
CDR3 DNA: TGTGCCAGCAGCCAAGCCCCTGGGGCTAGCGGGAGAGCACTTCTCTCCTACGAGCAGTACTTC
CDR3 protein: CASSQAPGASGRALLSYEQYF

D gene: .
clone size: few
V gene: TRBV5-1
J gene: TRBJ1-1
CDR3 DNA: TGCGCCAGCAGCTTGTCGGCCCTCATGAACACTGAAGCTTTCTTT
CDR3 protein: CASSLSALMNTEAFF

D gene: TRBD2
clone size: few
V gene: TRBV20-1
J gene: TRBJ2-3
CDR3 DNA: TGCAGTGCTGTAGGGGCGGCTAGCGGGGGGGCAGATACGCAGTATTTT
CDR3 protein: CSAVGAASGGADTQYF

D gene: TRBD2
clone size: .
V gene: TRBV6-2/TRBV6-3
J gene: TRBJ2-1
CDR3 DNA: TGTGCCAGCAGTCCCCTCCGAGGTGCGGGGGGGCCCAATGAGCAGTTCTTC
CDR3 protein: CASSPLRGAGGPNEQFF

D gene: .
clone size: .
V gene: TRBV9
J gene: TRBJ2-3
CDR3 DNA: TGTGCCAGCAGCGGGGGGGGCGGTGATACGCAGTATTTT
CDR3 protein: CASSGGGGDTQYF

D gene: TRBD1
clone size: .
V gene: TRBV5-1
J gene: TRBJ2-3
CDR3 DNA: TGCGCCAGCAGCTATGCCCGGGACAGGTTCGGGACCCCAGATACGCAGTATTTT
CDR3 protein: CASSYARDRFGTPDTQYF